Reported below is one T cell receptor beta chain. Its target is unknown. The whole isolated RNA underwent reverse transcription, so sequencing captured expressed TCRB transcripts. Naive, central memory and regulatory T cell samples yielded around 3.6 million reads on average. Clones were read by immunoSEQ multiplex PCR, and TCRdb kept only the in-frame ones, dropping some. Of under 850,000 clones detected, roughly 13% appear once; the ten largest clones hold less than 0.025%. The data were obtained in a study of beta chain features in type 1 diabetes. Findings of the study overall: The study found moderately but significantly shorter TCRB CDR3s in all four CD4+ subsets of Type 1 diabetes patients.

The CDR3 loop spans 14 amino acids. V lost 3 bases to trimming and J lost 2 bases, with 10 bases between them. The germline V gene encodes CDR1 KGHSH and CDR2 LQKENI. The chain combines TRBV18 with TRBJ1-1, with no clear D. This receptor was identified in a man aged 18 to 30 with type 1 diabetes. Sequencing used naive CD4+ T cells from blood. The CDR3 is CASSPGAFNTEAFF. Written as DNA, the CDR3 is TGTGCCAGCTCACCGGGTGCATTCAACACTGAAGCTTTCTTT.